Shown below are 17 T cell receptor beta chains from a single sample sequenced in a study of blood T cells in healthy people across ages. A J-beta primer mix and a sample-barcoded 5' primer were used in a second PCR of roughly 7 to 12 cycles. TCRdb processed the 5' RACE reads anew with MiXCR; each CDR3 protein has one entry. This table holds over a million distinct CDR3 sequences, under 30% found once. This sample was shared with a second study, whose subject was T cells of mothers and their children.

Sequencing used blood. The source of these receptors is a girl aged 2 to 9 in good health.

This clonotype was observed a handful of times. The V call is TRBV28, the J call TRBJ1-3; D may be TRBD1 (6 bases). This CDR3 region has 12 residues. With 5 bases removed from V and 9 bases from J, the gap between germline ends came to 11 bases. Germline V lookup: CDR1 MDHEN, CDR2 SYDVKM. The CDR3 loop is CASSPVGATIYF. The CDR3 DNA reads TGTGCCAGCAGTCCCGTGGGGGCCACCATATATTTT.

This clonotype was counted between two and nine times. The chain uses TRBV6-5 and TRBJ2-7; tentatively, D is TRBD2 (6 bases). The CDR3 is 16 residues long. CDR1 MNHEY and CDR2 SVGAGI come from the germline V gene. V was cut by 2 bases and J by 4 bases, with 18 bases left in between. CDR3 in DNA: TGTGCCAGCAGTTACCTCGGGGCGGGATTGGAATACGAGCAGTACTTC. Its protein product is CASSYLGAGLEYEQYF.

The J gene is TRBJ2-5, the V gene TRBV2; TRBD1 matches 10 bases. The CDR3 contains 14 residues. The trim removed 10 bases at V and 5 bases at J, leaving 10 bases unmatched. The germline gives CDR1 SNHLY, CDR2 FYNNEI. CDR3 sequence (DNA): TGTGCCACCCACCTGGACAGGGGGGAGGAGACCCAGTACTTC. This codes for CATHLDRGEETQYF.

Only a few counts were recorded for this clonotype. The V and J genes are TRBV4-3 and TRBJ2-1; D is uncertain. The CDR3 loop spans 15 amino acids. The germline V and J ends were trimmed by 0 bases and 10 bases, with 16 bases remaining between them. CDR1 and CDR2 from the germline V gene are LGHNA and YSLEER. This CDR3 is CASSQDMGASVEQFF. For the CDR3, the DNA is TGCGCCAGCAGCCAAGATATGGGTGCCTCGGTAGAGCAGTTCTTC.

This clonotype was observed a few times. This chain links TRBV28 with TRBJ1-1; D possibly corresponds to TRBD1 (6 bases). V lost 7 bases and J lost 3, with 15 bases in between. The V gene's germline CDR1 is MDHEN and CDR2 SYDVKM. CDR3 length: 14 residues. This CDR3 reads CASTITGAHTEAFF. CDR3 sequence (DNA): TGTGCCAGCACCATCACGGGGGCGCACACTGAAGCTTTCTTT.

This clonotype was picked up a small number of times. The chain combines TRBV12-5 with TRBJ1-2, with unresolved D. Trimming shortened V by 2 bases and J by 1 base, and 8 bases separated the two germline ends. The length of the CDR3 is 14 residues. CDR1 is LGHNT, CDR2 FRNRAP, per germline. The CDR3 DNA follows: TGTGCTAGTGGTTTGCTCACAGTTAACTATGGCTACACCTTC. As protein: CASGLLTVNYGYTF.

This clonotype was seen a few times. The chain carries TRBV20-1 and TRBJ1-1; no firm D call. Germline CDR1 is DFQATT and CDR2 is SNEGSKA (reference sequence). The CDR3 runs to 14 residues. V gave up 0 bases and J gave up 2 bases, with 10 bases separating them. The CDR3 DNA follows: TGCAGTGCTAGAGATGCGTGGGGAAACACTGAAGCTTTCTTT. It specifies CSARDAWGNTEAFF.

The rearrangement uses TRBV4-2 and TRBJ2-1, with D maybe TRBD2 (5 bases). The J call may be in error: the DNA end matches TRBJ2-7 better. Germline V gene lookup returns CDR1 LGHNA and CDR2 YNFKEQ. This CDR3 is built from 14 residues. DNA for the CDR3: TGTGCCAGCAGCCAGGGAGCTCCAGGCAACGAGCAGTACTTC. Protein sequence: CASSQGAPGNEQYF.

This clonotype was picked up a small number of times. The rearrangement links TRBV7-2 to TRBJ2-7; 7 nucleotides match TRBD1. The CDR3 is 15 amino acids. Unmatched junction bases numbered 7, after V lost 3 bases and J lost 2 bases. Germline CDR1 is SGHTA and CDR2 is FQGNSA. CDR3 in amino acids: CASSFTGDRPYEQYF. CDR3 sequence (DNA): TGTGCCAGCAGCTTTACAGGGGACAGACCCTACGAGCAGTACTTC.

This chain uses TRBV28 with TRBJ2-7; perhaps TRBD2 as D (5 bases). With 2 bases removed from V and 3 bases from J, the gap between germline ends came to 11 bases. The germline gives CDR1 MDHEN, CDR2 SYDVKM. CDR3 length equals 14 residues. CDR3 DNA: TGTGCCAGCAGTTTAAATCGGGGTTACTACGAGCAGTACTTC. Residues: CASSLNRGYYEQYF.

The CDR3 bases are TGTGCCAGCAGTCCTGGACAGGCGAATCAGCCCCAGCATTTT. This sequence encodes CASSPGQANQPQHF. The J gene is TRBJ1-5, the V gene TRBV6-1; 7 bases match TRBD1. The junction had 5 bases not matched to a gene; V was cut back by 5 bases and J by 4 bases. Germline V gives CDR1 MNHNS, CDR2 SASEGT. This CDR3 has 14 amino acids.

V is TRBV5-1 and J is TRBJ1-6, with D possibly matching TRBD1 (6 bases). Germline V gene lookup returns CDR1 SGHRS and CDR2 YFSETQ. The CDR3 totals 14 residues. The V end was cut by 1 base, the J end by 7 bases, with 9 bases between. CDR3 loop: CASSLRQENSPLHF. The CDR3 region has the DNA TGCGCCAGCAGCTTGAGACAGGAAAATTCACCCCTCCACTTT.

V is TRBV20-1 and J is TRBJ2-1; TRBD2 might be the D (6 bases). Trimming shortened V by 0 bases and J by 8 bases, and 23 bases separated the two germline ends. This CDR3 has 17 amino acids. Germline lookup yields CDR1 DFQATT and CDR2 SNEGSKA (reference sequence). The CDR3 is CSARDLIAARSIYEQFF. For the CDR3, the DNA is TGCAGTGCTAGAGATTTGATAGCGGCACGGTCCATCTATGAGCAGTTCTTC.

V gene TRBV20-1 combines with J gene TRBJ2-3; 13 nucleotides line up with TRBD2. Germline V gene data show CDR1 as DFQATT and CDR2 as SNEGSKA (reference sequence). The CDR3 runs 20 residues. J was trimmed by 4 bases and V by 6 bases; bases with no gene match: 22. CDR3: CSAIKLGLAGSWGGADTQYF. The CDR3 DNA sequence: TGCAGTGCCATCAAACTGGGACTAGCGGGGTCATGGGGGGGTGCAGATACGCAGTATTTT.

CDR3 nucleotides: TGTGCCAGCAGTTACGGAGGGGACAGCTATGGCTACACCTTC. Translating it yields CASSYGGDSYGYTF. This sequence joins TRBV6-5 and TRBJ1-2; 7 positions match TRBD1. CDR1 is MNHEY, CDR2 SVGAGI, per germline. V shed 2 bases and J 4 bases; nucleotides not matched to a gene: 4. CDR3 length: 14 residues.

This clonotype has just a few counts. The DNA for the CDR3 is TGCAGCGTTGAAGGTCTTAATGCGAACACCGGGGAGCTGTTTTTT. Translating gives CSVEGLNANTGELFF. The J gene is TRBJ2-2, the V gene TRBV29-1; D gene ambiguous. This CDR3 has 15 residues. The V gene lost 1 base and the J gene lost 0 bases, with 9 bases spanning the gap. In germline, CDR1 is SQVTM, CDR2 ANQGSEA.

This clonotype was counted only a few times. The V gene is TRBV29-1, the J gene TRBJ2-2; weak D call: TRBD1 (5 bases). This CDR3 region has 15 residues. The ends were cut back, 1 base at V and 3 bases at J, with 12 bases in the middle. Germline CDR1 and CDR2: SQVTM and ANQGSEA. The CDR3 here is CSVEGGQDDTGELFF. CDR3 DNA sequence: TGCAGCGTTGAAGGGGGCCAGGACGACACCGGGGAGCTGTTTTTT.